This T cell receptor beta chain is from a study of CD8+CD57+ T cells in acquired aplastic anemia. Study at large: Sorted CD4+ plus CD8+ cells gave DNA averaging around 3 ug. The average read count for CD4+ cells in healthy donors was some 9.9 million.

Genomic DNA constituted the template upon which TCR beta VDJ and CDR3 profiling was performed. From the reads, TCRdb called clonotypes with MiXCR, one entry per CDR3 protein. The profile shows some 190,000 distinct CDR3 sequences, about half of them singletons. On this clonotype: Its target is unknown.

The germline CDR1 and CDR2 sequences are SGHVS and FNYEAQ. The CDR3 is 13 amino acids. V dropped 4 bases and J dropped 7 bases, with 14 bases sitting between them. Study-wide results and limits: Between patients and controls, twenty-nine CD8+ CDR3 sequences were found in common. Simpson's diversity of CD8+ cells was not significantly different in patients compared with controls.

The chain couples TRBV7-6 to TRBJ2-7; D is uncertain. This clonotype originated in a human donor in good health, serving as a control. Sample: sorted CD4+, CD8+, or CD8+CD57+ T cells (not recorded which) from PBMCs. In DNA, the CDR3 is TGTGCCAGCAGCTCCTTGGGTCGTAGGGAGCAGTACTTC. Its protein is CASSSLGRREQYF.